The 4 T cell receptor beta chains below were found in one sample sequenced in a study of blood T cell repertoires in COVID-19. Sequencing used immunoSEQ multiplex PCR; TCRdb keeps in-frame clones, though not all of them. The sample includes around 150,000 clones, roughly 80% seen only once; the top ten take nearly 3.5%. Input material: PBMCs or T cells enriched from blood (not recorded which). All receptors derive from a woman aged 55-69 years who had recovered from COVID-19.

DNA of the CDR3: TGTGCCAGCAGCTTGGCGGGGGGGCAAGATACGCAGTATTTT. Amino acids: CASSLAGGQDTQYF. The V gene is TRBV7-3, the J gene TRBJ2-3; 9 bases line up with TRBD2. The CDR3 totals 14 residues. Trimming cost V 3 bases and J 5 bases; bases outside gene matches: 3. CDR1 is SGHTA and CDR2 is FQGTGA in the germline V gene. The variable domain in full, with the rest retrieved from reference TRBV7-3 and TRBJ2-3, is GAGVSQTPSNKVTEKGKYVELRCDPISGHTALYWYRQSLGQGPEFLIYFQGTGAADDSGLPNDRFFAVRPEGSVSTLKIQRTERGDSAVYLCASSLAGGQDTQYFGPGTRLTVL.

This clone was detected once. The chain has TRBV2 and TRBJ1-5; 10 bases match TRBD1. Germline assignment: CDR1 SNHLY and CDR2 FYNNEI. The CDR3 sequence is 15 residues long. Trimming took 4 bases from V and 6 from J; bases not matched to a gene: 6. DNA for the CDR3: TGTGCCAGCAGTGGGGGACAGGGGAAGAGTCAGCCCCAGCATTTT. Its translation is CASSGGQGKSQPQHF.

V usage is TRBV7-9 and J usage is TRBJ2-4; D is undetermined. The CDR3 consists of 15 residues. The germline CDR1 and CDR2 sequences are SEHNR and FQNEAQ (reference sequence). The germline V and J ends were trimmed by 6 bases and 4 bases, with 16 bases remaining between them. This CDR3 is CASSYAGFGKNIQYF. The CDR3 nucleotides are TGTGCCAGCAGTTACGCCGGGTTTGGAAAAAACATTCAGTACTTC.

The genes are TRBV6-4 and TRBJ2-3; the match to TRBD2 covers 8 bases. Per the germline V gene, CDR1 is MRHNA and CDR2 is SNTAGT. This CDR3 has 14 residues. V was clipped by 4 bases and J by 0 bases; unmatched bases: 0. CDR3 loop: CASSVAGSTDTQYF. The CDR3 DNA follows: TGTGCCAGCAGTGTAGCGGGGAGCACAGATACGCAGTATTTT.